This T cell receptor (beta chain) appears in the sequencing data of a study of control samples from healthy donors and cancer patients. The V gene's germline CDR1 is SGHNT and CDR2 YYREEE (reference sequence). The CDR3 is 15 residues long. V shed 5 bases, J shed 5 bases, and the junction held 6 bases outside the gene matches. Using immunoSEQ multiplex PCR, the repertoire was profiled, and TCRdb retains in-frame clones only, with some absent. The data hold under 200,000 clones, with roughly 94% observed a single time. Sequencing used PBMCs. The gene calls are TRBV5-4 and TRBJ2-5, with 13 bases lining up with TRBD2. The clonotype originates from a man aged 60 to 75 with colorectal cancer. CDR3 coding DNA: TGTGCCAGCAGTCAGACTAGCGGGGGGCGGGAGACCCAGTACTTC. This translates into CASSQTSGGRETQYF.